The 27 T cell receptor beta chains below come from one sample, sequenced in a study of shared clonotypes between healthy human individuals. The method was immunoSEQ multiplex PCR; TCRdb's version includes in-frame clones alone and lacks a portion of them. The sample carries a few million clones, roughly nine tenths recorded once. The sequencing input was naive CD4+ T cells sorted from blood. Documented subset: CD45RA+ positively selected. The source of these receptors is a man between 18 and 35 years old in good health.

The chain carries TRBV9 and TRBJ2-1, with D possibly TRBD2 on 5 matching bases. In germline, CDR1 is SGDLS, CDR2 YYNGEE. The CDR3 has 16 residues. Trimming removed 2 bases at V and 4 bases at J, with 16 bases between. In DNA form, the CDR3 reads TGTGCCAGCAGCGTTCTCTCACGGGGTCCATACAATGAGCAGTTCTTC. Translation: CASSVLSRGPYNEQFF.

The chain carries TRBV7-8 and TRBJ2-1; possibly TRBD2 for D (6 bases). Germline CDR1 reads SGHVS; CDR2 reads FQNEAQ. Trimming took off 3 bases at V and 8 bases at J, with 17 bases between the two ends. The CDR3 sequence is 15 residues long. CDR3 in DNA: TGTGCCAGCAGCTTCGCGGGGTGGGGCGGGGATGAGCAGTTCTTC. Encoded protein: CASSFAGWGGDEQFF.

A word on this clone: Other DNA sequences from this sample encode an identical CDR3 as well. The V and J genes are TRBV6-5 and TRBJ1-1; weak D call: TRBD1 (5 bases). Germline CDR1 MNHEY, CDR2 SVGAGI. The CDR3 runs 14 residues. Trimming removed 4 bases from V and 0 bases from J, with 9 bases in between. This CDR3 is CASSSGGLNTEAFF. CDR3 bases: TGTGCCAGCAGTTCCGGGGGTTTGAACACTGAAGCTTTCTTT.

The chain links TRBV27 to TRBJ1-5; 7 bases match TRBD1. The length of the CDR3 is 15 residues. Germline V lookup: CDR1 MNHEY, CDR2 SMNVEV (reference sequence). V lost 5 bases to trimming and J lost 3 bases; unmatched junction nucleotides: 7. The CDR3 region is CASSAGTANNQPQHF. CDR3 DNA sequence: TGTGCCAGCAGTGCAGGGACAGCTAACAATCAGCCCCAGCATTTT.

This chain uses TRBV9 with TRBJ1-2, with 8 bases lining up with TRBD1. The CDR3 runs 16 residues. Germline V lookup: CDR1 SGDLS, CDR2 YYNGEE. J lost 8 bases, V lost 1 base, and 13 bases had no gene match. The CDR3 DNA reads as TGTGCCAGCAGCGTAAGGGAGCAGGGGGCGCTTCGGGGCTACACCTTC. Amino acid sequence: CASSVREQGALRGYTF.

The genes are TRBV5-4 and TRBJ2-4; D gene unclear. Trimming removed 5 bases at V and 7 bases at J, with 13 bases between. This CDR3 contains 13 residues. Germline-derived CDR1 and CDR2 are SGHNT and YYREEE (reference sequence). CDR3 DNA sequence: TGTGCCAGCAGTCGAAATCTCGAGAACATTCAGTACTTC. It yields the protein CASSRNLENIQYF.

The chain has TRBV2 and TRBJ2-7, with 7 bases that match TRBD2. V trimming: 4 bases; J trimming: 6 bases; junction bases outside the gene matches: 9. Germline values: CDR1 SNHLY, CDR2 FYNNEI. This CDR3 comprises 14 residues. CDR3 bases: TGTGCCAGCAGTGCCCTTGGGGGAGGGGTCGAGCAGTACTTC. Its translation is CASSALGGGVEQYF.

The V gene is TRBV27, the J gene TRBJ2-6; 7 nucleotides line up with TRBD1. Trimming took 4 bases from V and 2 from J; bases not matched to a gene: 14. Germline CDR1 is MNHEY and CDR2 is SMNVEV (reference sequence). There are 19 residues in the CDR3. CDR3 loop: CASSSLPGLQGAGANVLTF. Written as DNA, the CDR3 is TGTGCCAGCAGTTCGCTCCCCGGGCTCCAGGGGGCTGGGGCCAACGTCCTGACTTTC.

V usage is TRBV15 and J usage is TRBJ2-7; D not certain. From germline, CDR1 is LNHNV and CDR2 YYDKDF (reference sequence). V lost 5 bases and J 2 bases, leaving 7 bases between the germline ends. The CDR3 loop spans 12 amino acids. The CDR3 spells CATSGRAYEQYF. As DNA, the CDR3 is TGTGCCACCAGCGGACGCGCCTACGAGCAGTACTTC. The full variable domain, in which reference TRBV15 and TRBJ2-7 provide the parts outside the CDR3, is DAMVIQNPRYQVTQFGKPVTLSCSQTLNHNVMYWYQQKSSQAPKLLFHYYDKDFNNEADTPDNFQSRRPNTSFCFLDIRSPGLGDTAMYLCATSGRAYEQYFGPGTRLTVT.

A word on this clone: This sample also contains other DNA sequences that code for the same CDR3. The rearrangement joins TRBV10-3 to TRBJ1-4; unclear D gene. Germline loops: CDR1 ENHRY, CDR2 SYGVKD. V was pared by 4 bases and J by 1 base, with 7 bases between. The CDR3 is made up of 14 amino acids. CDR3 DNA: TGTGCCATCAGTGGCGGCGGAACTAATGAAAAACTGTTTTTT. Its translation is CAISGGGTNEKLFF.

This rearrangement joins TRBV7-9 to TRBJ2-5; 7 bases agree with TRBD1. Judging by the DNA end, TRBJ2-7 fits better; the J call may be wrong. Germline V gene sequence: CDR1 SEHNR, CDR2 FQNEAQ (reference sequence). This CDR3 spans 14 amino acids. CDR3: CASSRQGNSYEQYF. CDR3 sequence (DNA): TGTGCCAGCAGCCGACAGGGTAACTCCTACGAGCAGTACTTC.

The chain carries TRBV19 and TRBJ1-5, with D maybe TRBD1 (5 bases). The CDR3 totals 15 residues. Germline V gene sequence: CDR1 LNHDA, CDR2 SQIVND (reference sequence). V was cut by 7 bases and J by 2 bases, with 15 bases left in between. CDR3 sequence: CASNAGLVGNQPQHF. As DNA, the CDR3 is TGTGCCAGTAACGCAGGGCTGGTTGGCAATCAGCCCCAGCATTTT.

CDR3 bases: TGTGCCAGCAATCCCCGGGGTACGCAGTATTTT. As protein: CASNPRGTQYF. The V gene is TRBV25-1, the J gene TRBJ2-3; D is perhaps TRBD2 (5 bases). Germline CDR1 reads MGHDK; CDR2 reads SYGVNS. V was cut by 7 bases and J by 8 bases, with 10 bases left in between. This CDR3 has 11 amino acids.

The rearrangement links TRBV30 to TRBJ1-5, with D tentatively TRBD1 (6 bases). Per the germline V gene, CDR1 is GTSNPN and CDR2 is SVGIG (reference sequence). The CDR3 sequence is 13 residues long. V lost 5 bases, J lost 3 bases, and 11 bases lay in between. The CDR3: CAWRDMDNQPQHF. The CDR3 region has the DNA TGTGCCTGGCGGGACATGGACAATCAGCCCCAGCATTTT.

The J gene is TRBJ1-4, the V gene TRBV7-9, with a tentative D call TRBD1 (6 bases). Trimming took off 2 bases at V and 8 bases at J, with 15 bases between the two ends. This CDR3 has 15 amino acids. The germline CDR1 and CDR2 sequences are SEHNR and FQNEAQ (reference sequence). This CDR3 reads CASSLFDTQGEKLFF. The CDR3 DNA reads TGTGCCAGCAGCTTATTTGACACCCAGGGGGAAAAACTGTTTTTT. The whole variable domain, filled in from reference TRBV7-9 and TRBJ1-4, reads DTGVSQNPRHKITKRGQNVTFRCDPISEHNRLYWYRQTLGQGPEFLTYFQNEAQLEKSRLLSDRFSAERPKGSFSTLEIQRTEQGDSAMYLCASSLFDTQGEKLFFGSGTQLSVL.

The chain has TRBV30 and TRBJ1-1; D is ambiguous. The CDR3 has 14 amino acids. The germline gives CDR1 GTSNPN, CDR2 SVGIG (reference sequence). V lost 2 bases and J lost 1, with 11 bases in between. CDR3: CAWSTGKGNTEAFF. In nucleotides, the CDR3 is TGTGCCTGGAGTACTGGGAAGGGGAACACTGAAGCTTTCTTT.

The gene calls are TRBV7-2 and TRBJ2-1, with 7 bases that match TRBD1. The CDR3 covers 14 residues. The ends lost 5 bases at V and 10 bases at J; junction bases unmatched: 11. The germline V gene encodes CDR1 SGHTA and CDR2 FQGNSA. The CDR3 region has the DNA TGTGCCAGCAGCCTAAGGGCAGGGGGTTCAGAGCAGTTCTTC. Encoded protein: CASSLRAGGSEQFF.

The chain combines TRBV5-1 with TRBJ2-7; tentative D call: TRBD2 (5 bases). In germline, CDR1 is SGHRS, CDR2 YFSETQ. The CDR3 consists of 15 residues. V was cut by 4 bases and J by 0 bases, with 14 bases left in between. This CDR3 is CASSPTLRGSYEQYF. The CDR3 DNA reads TGCGCCAGCAGCCCTACTCTCCGGGGCTCCTACGAGCAGTACTTC.

This rearrangement joins TRBV19 to TRBJ2-1; D unresolved. CDR3 size: 19 residues. V shed 2 bases and J shed 2 bases, with 22 bases lying between them. Looked up from germline, CDR1 is LNHDA and CDR2 is SQIVND (reference sequence). As DNA, the CDR3 is TGTGCCAGTAGTATATCCTCCCTCCCAGGCATAGTGGCCTACAATGAGCAGTTCTTC. Amino acids: CASSISSLPGIVAYNEQFF.

CDR3 nucleotide sequence: TGTGCCAGCAGTTTATCAGTAGCGGGGCTTCCCGAGCAGTACTTC. It yields the protein CASSLSVAGLPEQYF. The genes are TRBV27 and TRBJ2-7; 8 bases line up with TRBD2. The CDR3 runs 15 residues. Unmatched junction bases numbered 7, after V lost 0 bases and J lost 6 bases. Germline V gene sequence: CDR1 MNHEY, CDR2 SMNVEV (reference sequence).

The chain is built from TRBV7-2 and TRBJ1-1, with D unclear. This CDR3 has 13 amino acids. The ends were cut back, 6 bases at V and 4 bases at J, with 12 bases in the middle. Looked up from germline, CDR1 is SGHTA and CDR2 is FQGNSA. The CDR3 loop reads CASSFNYGTEAFF. CDR3 coding DNA: TGTGCCAGCAGTTTTAATTACGGCACTGAAGCTTTCTTT.

Of note for this clone: The identical CDR3 is also encoded by other nucleotide sequences in the sample. V is TRBV7-9 and J is TRBJ2-7; D might be TRBD2 (5 bases). The CDR3 is made up of 14 amino acids. With 5 bases removed from V and 1 base from J, the gap between germline ends came to 12 bases. Germline assignment: CDR1 SEHNR and CDR2 FQNEAQ (reference sequence). DNA for the CDR3: TGTGCCAGCAGCCGAGCTGGCGGGTCCTACGAGCAGTACTTC. This translates into CASSRAGGSYEQYF.

This clone occurred a few times. The gene calls are TRBV4-1 and TRBJ1-5, with D uncertain. This CDR3 has 13 amino acids. The germline V gene has CDR1 MGHRA and CDR2 YSYEKL. V lost 0 bases to trimming and J lost 11 bases, with 11 bases between them. As DNA, the CDR3 is TGCGCCAGCAGCCAAGATGAGGGTTTGTCCCAGCATTTT. Its protein is CASSQDEGLSQHF.

The V call is TRBV7-3, the J call TRBJ2-2; TRBD2 matches 13 bases. The length of the CDR3 is 17 residues. The germline CDR1 and CDR2 sequences are SGHTA and FQGTGA. V was pared by 1 base and J by 9 bases, with 8 bases of the junction left unmatched. CDR3 sequence: CASSLNPLAGGFRELFF. The CDR3 coding sequence is TGTGCCAGCAGCTTAAACCCACTAGCGGGGGGGTTTAGGGAGCTGTTTTTT. Drawing the rest from reference TRBV7-3 and TRBJ2-2, the complete variable domain is GAGVSQTPSNKVTEKGKYVELRCDPISGHTALYWYRQSLGQGPEFLIYFQGTGAADDSGLPNDRFFAVRPEGSVSTLKIQRTERGDSAVYLCASSLNPLAGGFRELFFGEGSRLTVL.

The rearrangement joins TRBV2 to TRBJ1-4, with D maybe TRBD1 (5 bases). Germline V gene lookup returns CDR1 SNHLY and CDR2 FYNNEI. V was cut by 1 base and J by 8 bases, with 14 bases left in between. This CDR3 has 15 residues. CDR3 sequence reads: CASSEGGAEGEKLFF. CDR3 nucleotides: TGTGCCAGCAGTGAAGGAGGGGCCGAGGGGGAAAAACTGTTTTTT.

This sequence joins TRBV19 and TRBJ2-7, with D possibly matching TRBD2 (6 bases). The V and J ends lost 6 bases and 2 bases respectively, with 17 bases between them. The germline gives CDR1 LNHDA, CDR2 SQIVND (reference sequence). The CDR3 loop spans 15 amino acids. The CDR3 DNA follows: TGTGCCAGTAGAGATCCCGGGAGTTTGGCCTACGAGCAGTACTTC. This sequence encodes CASRDPGSLAYEQYF. The full variable domain, in which reference TRBV19 and TRBJ2-7 provide the parts outside the CDR3, is DGGITQSPKYLFRKEGQNVTLSCEQNLNHDAMYWYRQDPGQGLRLIYYSQIVNDFQKGDIAEGYSVSREKKESFPLTVTSAQKNPTAFYLCASRDPGSLAYEQYFGPGTRLTVT.

The gene calls are TRBV7-2 and TRBJ2-7; no reliable D call. The CDR3 has 14 amino acids. V was trimmed by 6 bases and J by 1 base, leaving 13 bases between them. In germline, CDR1 is SGHTA, CDR2 FQGNSA. The CDR3 spells CASSTAWGSYEQYF. The CDR3 nucleotides read TGTGCCAGCAGTACGGCATGGGGATCCTACGAGCAGTACTTC.